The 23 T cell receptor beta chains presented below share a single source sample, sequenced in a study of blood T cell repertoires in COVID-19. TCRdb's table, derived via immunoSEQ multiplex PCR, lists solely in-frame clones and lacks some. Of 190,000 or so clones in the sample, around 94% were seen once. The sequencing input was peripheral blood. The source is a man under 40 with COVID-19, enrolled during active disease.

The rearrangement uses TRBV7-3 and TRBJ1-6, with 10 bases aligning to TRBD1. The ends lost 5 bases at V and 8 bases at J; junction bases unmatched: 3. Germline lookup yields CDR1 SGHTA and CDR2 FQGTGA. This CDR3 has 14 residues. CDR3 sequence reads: CASSAGQGYSPLHF. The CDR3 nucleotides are TGTGCCAGCAGCGCGGGACAGGGGTATTCACCCCTCCACTTT.

CDR3 sequence reads: CASSPSGSSSYNEQFF. In nucleotides, the CDR3 is TGTGCCAGCAGCCCGAGCGGGAGTAGCTCCTACAATGAGCAGTTCTTC. V is TRBV3-1 (or the pseudogene TRBV3-2) and J is TRBJ2-1; 8 bases fit TRBD2. Per the germline V gene, CDR1 is LGHDT and CDR2 is YNNKEL (reference sequence). V lost 4 bases to trimming and J lost 0 bases; unmatched junction nucleotides: 5. This CDR3 is 16 amino acids long.

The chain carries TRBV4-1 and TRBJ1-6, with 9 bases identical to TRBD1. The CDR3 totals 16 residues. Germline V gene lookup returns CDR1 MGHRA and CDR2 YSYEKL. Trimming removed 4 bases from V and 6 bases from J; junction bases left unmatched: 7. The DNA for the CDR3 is TGCGCCAGCAGCCTCCCGAAACAGGGGGCTAATTCACCCCTCCACTTT. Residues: CASSLPKQGANSPLHF.

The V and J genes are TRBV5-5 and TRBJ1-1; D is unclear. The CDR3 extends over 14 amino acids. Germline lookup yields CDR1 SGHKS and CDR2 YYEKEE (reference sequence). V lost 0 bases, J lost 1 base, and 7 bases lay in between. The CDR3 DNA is TGTGCCAGCAGCTTGGATCTCCGGAACACTGAAGCTTTCTTT. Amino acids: CASSLDLRNTEAFF.

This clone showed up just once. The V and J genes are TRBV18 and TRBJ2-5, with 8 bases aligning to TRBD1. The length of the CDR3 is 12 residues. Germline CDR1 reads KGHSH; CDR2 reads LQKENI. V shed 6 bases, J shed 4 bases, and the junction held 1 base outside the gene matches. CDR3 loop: CASSDRGETQYF. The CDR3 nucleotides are TGTGCCAGCTCTGACAGGGGAGAGACCCAGTACTTC.

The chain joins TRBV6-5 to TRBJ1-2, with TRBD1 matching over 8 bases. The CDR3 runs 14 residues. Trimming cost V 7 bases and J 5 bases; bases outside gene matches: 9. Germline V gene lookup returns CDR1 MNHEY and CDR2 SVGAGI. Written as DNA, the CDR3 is TGTGCCAGCATCCCAGGACAGGGAGCTTATGGCTACACCTTC. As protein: CASIPGQGAYGYTF.

CDR3 amino acids: CASSITHGTGSSYEQYF. For the CDR3, the DNA is TGTGCCAGCAGCATAACCCACGGGACAGGAAGCTCCTACGAGCAGTACTTC. The rearrangement links TRBV11-2 to TRBJ2-7; TRBD1 aligns across 8 bases. This CDR3 region has 17 residues. The V segment lost 5 bases and the J segment 0 bases; nucleotides outside the gene matches: 12. CDR1 and CDR2 from the germline V gene are SGHAT and FQNNGV.

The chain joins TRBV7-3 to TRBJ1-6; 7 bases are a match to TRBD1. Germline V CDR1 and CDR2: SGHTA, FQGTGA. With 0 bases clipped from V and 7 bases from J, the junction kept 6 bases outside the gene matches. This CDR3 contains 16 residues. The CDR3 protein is CASSLTPDRLNSPLHF. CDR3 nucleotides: TGTGCCAGCAGCTTAACCCCGGACAGGTTGAATTCACCCCTCCACTTT.

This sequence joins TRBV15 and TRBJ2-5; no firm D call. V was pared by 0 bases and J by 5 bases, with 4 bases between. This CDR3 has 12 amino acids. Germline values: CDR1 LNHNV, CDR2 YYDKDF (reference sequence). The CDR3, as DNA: TGTGCCACCAGCAGAGATCTGGAGACCCAGTACTTC. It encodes CATSRDLETQYF.

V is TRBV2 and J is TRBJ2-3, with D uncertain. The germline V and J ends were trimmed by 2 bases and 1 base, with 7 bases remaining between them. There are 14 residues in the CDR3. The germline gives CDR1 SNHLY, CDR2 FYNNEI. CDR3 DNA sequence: TGTGCCAGCAGTGAACGGAGCGGCACAGATACGCAGTATTTT. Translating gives CASSERSGTDTQYF.

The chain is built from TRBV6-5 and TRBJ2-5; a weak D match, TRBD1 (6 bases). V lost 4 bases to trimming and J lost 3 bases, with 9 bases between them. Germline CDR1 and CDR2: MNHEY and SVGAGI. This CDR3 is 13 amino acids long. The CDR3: CASSFNREETQYF. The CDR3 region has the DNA TGTGCCAGCAGTTTCAACAGGGAAGAGACCCAGTACTTC.

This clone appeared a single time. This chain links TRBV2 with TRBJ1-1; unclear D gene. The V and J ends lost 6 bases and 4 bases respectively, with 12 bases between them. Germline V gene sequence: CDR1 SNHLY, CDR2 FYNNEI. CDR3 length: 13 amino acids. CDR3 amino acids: CASRYRDLTEAFF. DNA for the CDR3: TGTGCCAGCAGATACCGGGATCTCACTGAAGCTTTCTTT. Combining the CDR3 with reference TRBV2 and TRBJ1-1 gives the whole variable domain EPEVTQTPSHQVTQMGQEVILRCVPISNHLYFYWYRQILGQKVEFLVSFYNNEISEKSEIFDDQFSVERPDGSNFTLKIRSTKLEDSAMYFCASRYRDLTEAFFGQGTRLTVV.

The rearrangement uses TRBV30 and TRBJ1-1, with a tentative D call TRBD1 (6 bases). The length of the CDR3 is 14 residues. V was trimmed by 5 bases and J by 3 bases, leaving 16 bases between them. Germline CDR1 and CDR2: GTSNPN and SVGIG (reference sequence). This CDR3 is CAWDRRQVYTEAFF. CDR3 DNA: TGTGCCTGGGATAGAAGACAGGTCTACACTGAAGCTTTCTTT.

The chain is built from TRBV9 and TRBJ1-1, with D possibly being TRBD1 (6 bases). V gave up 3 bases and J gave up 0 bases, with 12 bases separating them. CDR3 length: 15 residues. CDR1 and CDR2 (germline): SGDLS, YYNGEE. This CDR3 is CASSGGGSMNTEAFF. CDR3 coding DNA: TGTGCCAGCAGCGGCGGGGGCAGCATGAACACTGAAGCTTTCTTT.

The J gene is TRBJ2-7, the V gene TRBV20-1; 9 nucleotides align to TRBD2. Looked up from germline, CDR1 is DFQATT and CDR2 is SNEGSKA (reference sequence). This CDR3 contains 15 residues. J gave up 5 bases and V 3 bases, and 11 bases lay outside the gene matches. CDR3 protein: CSASIGGGAINEQYF. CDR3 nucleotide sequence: TGCAGTGCTAGTATCGGCGGGGGGGCTATCAACGAGCAGTACTTC.

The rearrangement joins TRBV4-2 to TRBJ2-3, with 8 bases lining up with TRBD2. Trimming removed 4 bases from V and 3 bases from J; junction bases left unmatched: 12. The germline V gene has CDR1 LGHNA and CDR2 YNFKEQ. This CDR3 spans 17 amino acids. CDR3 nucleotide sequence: TGTGCCAGCAGCCCCCGGCGGGCGGGGGGTGGGACAGATACGCAGTATTTT. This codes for CASSPRRAGGGTDTQYF.

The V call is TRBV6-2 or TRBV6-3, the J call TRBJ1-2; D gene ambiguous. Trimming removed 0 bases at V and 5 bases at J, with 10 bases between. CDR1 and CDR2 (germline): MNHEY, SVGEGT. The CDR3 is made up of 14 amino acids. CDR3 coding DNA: TGTGCCAGCAGTTACTCTCGAGGAGGATATGGCTACACCTTC. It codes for CASSYSRGGYGYTF.

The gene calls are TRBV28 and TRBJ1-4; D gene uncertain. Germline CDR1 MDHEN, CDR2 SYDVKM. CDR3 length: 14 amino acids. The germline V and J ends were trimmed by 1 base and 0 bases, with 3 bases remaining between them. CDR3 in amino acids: CASSLLATNEKLFF. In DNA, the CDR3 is TGTGCCAGCAGTTTATTAGCAACTAATGAAAAACTGTTTTTT.

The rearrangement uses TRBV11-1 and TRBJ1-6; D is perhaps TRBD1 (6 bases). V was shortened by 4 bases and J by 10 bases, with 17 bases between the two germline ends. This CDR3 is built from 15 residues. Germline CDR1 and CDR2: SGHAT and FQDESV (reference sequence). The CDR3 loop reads CASSYRDIPNSPLHF. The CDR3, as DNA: TGTGCCAGCAGCTACCGGGACATCCCCAACTCACCCCTCCACTTT.

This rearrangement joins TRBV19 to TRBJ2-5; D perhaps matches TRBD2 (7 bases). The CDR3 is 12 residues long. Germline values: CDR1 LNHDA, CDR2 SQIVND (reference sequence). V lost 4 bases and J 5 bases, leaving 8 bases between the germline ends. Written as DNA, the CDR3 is TGTGCCAGTAGTACGGGGGGCGAGACCCAGTACTTC. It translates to CASSTGGETQYF. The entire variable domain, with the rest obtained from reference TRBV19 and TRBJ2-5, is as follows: DGGITQSPKYLFRKEGQNVTLSCEQNLNHDAMYWYRQDPGQGLRLIYYSQIVNDFQKGDIAEGYSVSREKKESFPLTVTSAQKNPTAFYLCASSTGGETQYFGPGTRLLVL.

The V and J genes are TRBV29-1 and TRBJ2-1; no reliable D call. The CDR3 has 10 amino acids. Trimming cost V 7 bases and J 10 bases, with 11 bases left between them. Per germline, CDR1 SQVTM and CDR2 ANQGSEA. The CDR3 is CSAQAREQFF. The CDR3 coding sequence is TGCAGCGCCCAAGCGCGGGAGCAGTTCTTC.

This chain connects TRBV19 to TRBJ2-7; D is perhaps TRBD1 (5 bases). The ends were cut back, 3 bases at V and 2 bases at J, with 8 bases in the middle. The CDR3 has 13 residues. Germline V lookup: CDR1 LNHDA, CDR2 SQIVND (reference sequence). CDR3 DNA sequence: TGTGCCAGTAGTATGACAGCGACCTACGAGCAGTACTTC. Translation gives CASSMTATYEQYF.

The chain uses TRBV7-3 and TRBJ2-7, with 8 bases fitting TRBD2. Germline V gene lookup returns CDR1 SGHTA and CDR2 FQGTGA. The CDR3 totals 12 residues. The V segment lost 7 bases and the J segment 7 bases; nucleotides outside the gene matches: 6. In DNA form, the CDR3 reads TGTGCCAGCATCCTCCCGGGGGGGGAGCAGTACTTC. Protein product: CASILPGGEQYF.